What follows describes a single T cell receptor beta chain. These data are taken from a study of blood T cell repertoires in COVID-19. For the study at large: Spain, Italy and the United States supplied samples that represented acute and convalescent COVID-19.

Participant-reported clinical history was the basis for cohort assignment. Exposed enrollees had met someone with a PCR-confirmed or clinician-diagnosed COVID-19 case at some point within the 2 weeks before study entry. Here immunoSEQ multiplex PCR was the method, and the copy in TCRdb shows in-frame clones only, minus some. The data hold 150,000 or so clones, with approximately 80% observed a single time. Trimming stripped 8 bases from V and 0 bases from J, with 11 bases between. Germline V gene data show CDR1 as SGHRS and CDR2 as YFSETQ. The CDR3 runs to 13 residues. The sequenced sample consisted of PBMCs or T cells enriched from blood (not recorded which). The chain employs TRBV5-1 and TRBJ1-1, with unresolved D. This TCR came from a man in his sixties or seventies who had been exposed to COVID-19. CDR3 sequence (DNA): TGCGCCAGTCCGGACTCGTTGAACACTGAAGCTTTCTTT. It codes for CASPDSLNTEAFF.